The subject of this entry is one TCR beta chain. The V gene end was trimmed by 8 bases and the J gene end by 5 bases; junction bases not matched to a gene: 5. Looked up from germline, CDR1 is KGHSH and CDR2 is LQKENI. The CDR3 length is 13 residues. This sample is part of a study of CD8 T cells in Susac syndrome. About 0.45 to 1 ug RNA was reverse transcribed with random hexamers. The authors amplified TCR beta CDR3 across 54 Vbeta and 13 Jbeta using immunoSEQ multiplex PCR. In TCRdb, the immunoSEQ multiplex PCR reads were re-called with MiXCR into one record per CDR3 protein. This table has fewer than 350,000 distinct CDR3 sequences, approximately 91% appearing once.

This TCR was sampled from a human donor with multiple sclerosis. The sample comprised CD8+ T cells from PBMCs. The chain employs TRBV18 and TRBJ2-2; 7 nucleotides align to TRBD1. DNA for the CDR3: TGTGCCAGCGGGACAGATACTACCGGGGAGCTGTTTTTT. Protein sequence: CASGTDTTGELFF.